This T cell receptor beta chain stems from a study of blood T cells in healthy people across ages. Study-level results: Reliance upon unsorted PBMCs precluded definitive naive versus antigen-experienced comparison.

From germline, CDR1 is SGDLS and CDR2 YYNGEE. Unmatched junction bases numbered 12, after V lost 0 bases and J lost 11 bases. The CDR3 consists of 15 residues. PCR was performed a second time for about 7 to 11 cycles using a sample-barcoded 5' primer and a J-beta primer mix. One entry per CDR3 protein results from TCRdb running MiXCR on the 5' RACE reads. Of about 1.5 million distinct CDR3 sequences listed, approximately 43% were seen once; the top ten hold about 4%. Of note for this clonotype: What it binds is unknown.

Each individual donor underwent a draw of approximately 10 milliliters of peripheral blood. Isolation yielded PBMCs, at least 6 million per sample, in every case. The chain joins TRBV9 to TRBJ2-5; TRBD1 matches 8 bases. The receptor was isolated from a woman younger than 30 in good health. Sequenced material: blood. The CDR3 nucleotides are TGTGCCAGCAGCGTAGTCCAGGGGGCCCACAATGAGCAGTACTTC. Its protein product is CASSVVQGAHNEQYF.